These 27 T cell receptor beta chains were sequenced from one sample in a study of response to subunit inactivated influenza vaccine. MiXCR, applied by TCRdb to the RT-PCR reads, yields one record per CDR3 protein. The top ten clones hold roughly 11% of a sample with approximately 680,000 distinct CDR3 sequences, about 15% of them seen once. The specimen comprised PBMCs from blood, sampled 11 to 12 days after vaccination. All receptors come from a man in his fifties or sixties who received an inactivated influenza vaccine.

This clonotype was seen a handful of times. The chain recombines TRBV12-3 or TRBV12-4 with TRBJ1-4; D is undetermined. Between the trimmed V and J ends, which lost 5 bases and 8 bases, there was a span of 15 bases. This CDR3 spans 14 amino acids. CDR3 residues: CASSPLGPGEKLFF. The CDR3 DNA reads as TGTGCCAGCAGTCCCCTTGGGCCTGGGGAAAAACTGTTTTTT.

This clonotype was seen just once. V gene TRBV2 combines with J gene TRBJ2-4; perhaps D is TRBD1 or TRBD2 (6 bases each). The V and J ends lost 6 bases and 12 bases respectively, with 21 bases between them. The CDR3 totals 14 residues. Germline CDR1 reads SNHLY; CDR2 reads FYNNEI. The CDR3 DNA is TGTGCCAGCAGAGGGGGAGGAGGTGTGTCGGCTCAGTACTTC. It encodes CASRGGGGVSAQYF.

This sequence joins TRBV7-8 and TRBJ1-5; maybe TRBD1 (5 bases). V lost 3 bases and J 9 bases, leaving 12 bases between the germline ends. Per germline, CDR1 SGHVS and CDR2 FQNEAQ. The CDR3 runs 13 residues. CDR3 residues: CASSLGRTRPQHF. CDR3 nucleotides: TGTGCCAGCAGCTTGGGACGGACTAGGCCCCAGCATTTT.

This clonotype appeared many times. The chain uses TRBV5-1 and TRBJ2-3; possible D gene TRBD2, 5 bases. Germline V gives CDR1 SGHRS, CDR2 YFSETQ. Trimming pared 5 bases from V and 2 bases from J, leaving 15 bases between. CDR3 length: 15 amino acids. In nucleotides, the CDR3 is TGCGCCAGCAGTAAAGGGTTGAGGGACACAGATACGCAGTATTTT. This encodes CASSKGLRDTDTQYF.

This clonotype was observed a few times. The chain carries TRBV3-1 and TRBJ2-7; TRBD1 aligns across 7 bases. The ends lost 1 base at V and 9 bases at J; junction bases unmatched: 12. The CDR3 spans 15 residues. CDR1 is LGHDT, CDR2 YNNKEL, per germline (reference sequence). CDR3 protein: CASSQVLRQGRMQYF. As DNA, the CDR3 is TGTGCCAGCAGCCAAGTTCTAAGACAGGGCAGAATGCAGTACTTC.

This sequence joins TRBV30 and TRBJ2-7, with 7 bases matching TRBD1. The trim removed 6 bases at V and 2 bases at J, leaving 13 bases unmatched. CDR3 size: 15 residues. CDR1 GTSNPN and CDR2 SVGIG come from the germline V gene (reference sequence). The CDR3, as DNA: TGTGCCTGTAAGCCTGGGACAGCTAACCCCTACGAGCAGTACTTC. This gives the protein CACKPGTANPYEQYF.

The V and J genes are TRBV5-1 and TRBJ2-4, with 8 bases fitting TRBD2. V shed 4 bases and J 1 base; nucleotides not matched to a gene: 10. The V gene's germline CDR1 is SGHRS and CDR2 YFSETQ. The CDR3 covers 17 residues. The CDR3 here is CASSDSGAGFAKNIQYF. Here the CDR3 DNA reads TGCGCCAGCAGCGATAGCGGGGCGGGATTCGCCAAAAACATTCAGTACTTC.

The gene calls are TRBV11-2 and TRBJ2-2; no clear D. Germline loops: CDR1 SGHAT, CDR2 FQNNGV. Trimming left V 1 base short and J 8 bases short, with 11 bases between. The CDR3 spans 14 residues. CDR3 loop: CASSLAGPMGELFF. The CDR3, as DNA: TGTGCCAGCAGCTTAGCCGGCCCTATGGGGGAGCTGTTTTTT. Combining the CDR3 with reference TRBV11-2 and TRBJ2-2 gives the whole variable domain EAGVAQSPRYKIIEKRQSVAFWCNPISGHATLYWYQQILGQGPKLLIQFQNNGVVDDSQLPKDRFSAERLKGVDSTLKIQPAKLEDSAVYLCASSLAGPMGELFFGEGSRLTVL.

This clonotype occurred many times. This chain connects TRBV12-3 or TRBV12-4 to TRBJ1-2; perhaps TRBD1 as D (6 bases). Trimming cost V 6 bases and J 4 bases, with 12 bases left between them. The CDR3 is 13 residues long. The CDR3 DNA reads TGTGCCAGCAGCCCACAGGGTGGCTATGGCTACACCTTC. Translating it yields CASSPQGGYGYTF.

In this sample, this clonotype turned up many times. V and J are TRBV3-1 and TRBJ1-5, with 9 bases lining up with TRBD1. The ends lost 5 bases at V and 3 bases at J; junction bases unmatched: 5. The CDR3 is made up of 15 amino acids. Germline CDR1 LGHDT, CDR2 YNNKEL (reference sequence). The CDR3 region is CASSSGTGYNQPQHF. The CDR3, as DNA: TGTGCCAGCAGCTCCGGGACAGGGTACAATCAGCCCCAGCATTTT.

This clonotype was detected a few times. V and J are TRBV20-1 and TRBJ2-3; D unclear. V lost 6 bases and J lost 2, with 12 bases in between. This CDR3 is 13 amino acids long. The germline CDR1 and CDR2 sequences are DFQATT and SNEGSKA (reference sequence). For the CDR3, the DNA is TGCAGTGCACGGCCGAGCCACACAGATACGCAGTATTTT. It yields the protein CSARPSHTDTQYF.

This clonotype was counted many times. V usage is TRBV12-3 or TRBV12-4 and J usage is TRBJ1-2; D not certain. V shed 2 bases and J shed 4 bases, with 11 bases lying between them. The CDR3 is 14 amino acids. The DNA for the CDR3 is TGTGCCAGCAGTTTATCTGGGCCAGCCTATGGCTACACCTTC. Translated, it gives CASSLSGPAYGYTF.

J is TRBJ2-5 and V is TRBV28, with 7 bases fitting TRBD1. CDR3 length: 14 amino acids. CDR1 and CDR2 from the germline V gene are MDHEN and SYDVKM. Germline trimming cut 7 bases from V and 1 base from J; bases unmatched to any gene: 6. The CDR3 loop is CASKVAGGQETQYF. The CDR3 nucleotides are TGTGCCAGCAAGGTGGCAGGGGGCCAAGAGACCCAGTACTTC.

This clonotype was detected a few times. This rearrangement joins TRBV18 to TRBJ2-4; 10 positions agree with TRBD2. Germline values: CDR1 KGHSH, CDR2 LQKENI. J gave up 1 base and V 0 bases, and 6 bases lay outside the gene matches. The CDR3 is 18 amino acids. CDR3: CASSPPLAGGIAKNIQYF. As DNA, the CDR3 is TGTGCCAGCTCACCACCTTTAGCGGGGGGCATTGCCAAAAACATTCAGTACTTC.

The chain links TRBV19 to TRBJ1-2; D not certain. The CDR3 is 13 amino acids. The germline gives CDR1 LNHDA, CDR2 SQIVND (reference sequence). V lost 3 bases to trimming and J lost 4 bases, with 9 bases between them. The CDR3 nucleotides read TGTGCCAGTAGTATTTACTCTTCCTATGGCTACACCTTC. It translates to CASSIYSSYGYTF.

This chain joins TRBV6-1 and TRBJ2-7, with D unresolved. V lost 6 bases, J lost 1 base, and 19 bases lay in between. The V gene's germline CDR1 is MNHNS and CDR2 SASEGT. The CDR3 sequence is 16 residues long. The CDR3 loop is CASSRKPGTGSYEQYF. Here the CDR3 DNA reads TGTGCCAGCAGCAGGAAACCGGGTACGGGTTCCTACGAGCAGTACTTC.

This clonotype was seen more than once but under ten times. This rearrangement joins TRBV18 to TRBJ2-7; D gene ambiguous. The CDR3 loop spans 13 amino acids. Trimming shortened V by 3 bases and J by 3 bases, and 9 bases separated the two germline ends. CDR1 is KGHSH and CDR2 is LQKENI in the germline V gene. The CDR3 DNA sequence: TGTGCCAGCTCACCGATCGACAACTACGAGCAGTACTTC. Amino acids: CASSPIDNYEQYF.

The chain carries TRBV3-1 and TRBJ2-7; tentative D call: TRBD1 (6 bases). The germline V and J ends were trimmed by 1 base and 3 bases, with 13 bases remaining between them. From germline, CDR1 is LGHDT and CDR2 YNNKEL (reference sequence). The CDR3 consists of 15 residues. Here the CDR3 reads CASSQVTGSVYEQYF. Written as DNA, the CDR3 is TGTGCCAGCAGCCAAGTTACAGGGTCTGTCTACGAGCAGTACTTC.

This clonotype was observed a handful of times. The chain has TRBV6-2 or TRBV6-3 and TRBJ2-1; D gene unclear. This CDR3 is built from 16 residues. The V end lost 0 bases, the J end lost 3 bases, and 12 bases lay between the germline ends. Germline V gene sequence: CDR1 MNHEY, CDR2 SVGEGT. CDR3 in amino acids: CASSYSSRPLYNEQFF. In nucleotides, the CDR3 is TGTGCCAGCAGTTACTCTAGTCGACCACTCTACAATGAGCAGTTCTTC.

In this sample, this clonotype turned up a few times. The CDR3 ends on some other residue instead of the conserved phenylalanine or tryptophan, so this is likely a read error. The DNA is left out, because the CDR3 cannot be placed on it with certainty; the CDR3 is given as TCRdb lists it. V usage is TRBV1 and J usage is TRBJ1-1; the tabulated D call, TRBD1, remains unverified against the DNA. TRBV1 is termed a pseudogene. The CDR3 is made up of 12 amino acids, end residues included. The CDR3 loop is CTSSQDLSGSPI.

This clonotype came up a few times. The V call is TRBV20-1, the J call TRBJ1-5; D gene ambiguous. Trimming stripped 3 bases from V and 0 bases from J, with 12 bases between. Germline lookup yields CDR1 DFQATT and CDR2 SNEGSKA (reference sequence). This CDR3 region has 15 residues. The CDR3 DNA is TGCAGTGCTAGGCCGTATTCAACTAGCAATCAGCCCCAGCATTTT. It translates to CSARPYSTSNQPQHF.

The rearrangement uses TRBV27 and TRBJ2-2; TRBD2 agrees at 9 bases. V dropped 5 bases and J dropped 6; count of bases not matched to a gene: 13. Germline V gene data show CDR1 as MNHEY and CDR2 as SMNVEV (reference sequence). This CDR3 comprises 17 residues. The CDR3 loop is CASSIIAGGRFSGELFF. Written as DNA, the CDR3 is TGTGCCAGCAGTATCATTGCGGGGGGGCGGTTCTCCGGGGAGCTGTTTTTT.

In this sample, this clonotype turned up a few times. The rearrangement joins TRBV19 to TRBJ1-5, with unresolved D. The CDR3 length is 13 residues. Trimming pared 9 bases from V and 0 bases from J, leaving 9 bases between. In germline, CDR1 is LNHDA, CDR2 SQIVND (reference sequence). The CDR3 here is CASQAHSNQPQHF. The CDR3 DNA is TGTGCCAGCCAGGCGCATAGCAATCAGCCCCAGCATTTT.

The V gene is TRBV5-6, the J gene TRBJ2-5, with TRBD1 matching over 11 bases. Trimming at V came to 4 bases and at J to 4 bases, leaving 6 bases not matched to a gene. The CDR3 has 15 residues. The germline V gene has CDR1 SGHDT and CDR2 YYEEEE. The CDR3 region is CASSADRGRRETQYF. The CDR3, as DNA: TGTGCCAGCAGCGCGGACAGGGGGCGACGAGAGACCCAGTACTTC.

The V call is TRBV7-2, the J call TRBJ2-1; 10 bases align to TRBD2. Losses at the gene ends were 2 bases for V and 8 bases for J; bases not matched to a gene: 12. This CDR3 has 17 residues. Germline V CDR1 and CDR2: SGHTA, FQGNSA. CDR3 coding DNA: TGTGCCAGCAGCTTAACCCTAGCGGGGGTCGGGGGCGATGAGCAGTTCTTC. Protein product: CASSLTLAGVGGDEQFF.

This clonotype appeared a few times. A single base separates this from a much larger clone, so it may be a read error. This CDR3 fails to terminate in the conserved phenylalanine or tryptophan, so it likely reflects a read error. V is TRBV7-6 and J is TRBJ2-1, with TRBD1 matching 9 bases. V lost 5 bases, J lost 7 bases, and 15 bases stayed unmatched. The CDR3 consists of 17 residues. Per germline, CDR1 SGHVS and CDR2 FNYEAQ. CDR3 in DNA: TGTGCCAGCAGCCAAAATACAAGACAGGGGGAGGAAAATGAGCAGTTCTTG. Protein: CASSQNTRQGEENEQFL.

This chain connects TRBV7-2 to TRBJ2-3, with 12 bases that match TRBD2. This CDR3 is 14 amino acids long. The germline V gene encodes CDR1 SGHTA and CDR2 FQGNSA. The V and J ends lost 5 bases and 11 bases, in that order; junction bases with no gene match: 8. The CDR3 DNA is TGTGCCAGCAGCGGACCGGGACTAGCGGGCCAGCAGTATTTT. Encoded protein: CASSGPGLAGQQYF.